These 29 T cell receptor beta chains originate from one sample sequenced in a study of radiation and T cells in renal cell carcinoma. The table came from immunoSEQ multiplex PCR; TCRdb's copy has only in-frame clones and leaves some out. The repertoire has about 77,000 clones, around four fifths of them found once; the top ten carry about 2.4%. Time point given: blood 4 weeks post-SBRT, at nephrectomy. Treatment specified: 15 Gy SBRT to primary tumor, nephrectomy 4 weeks later. The specimen was blood, collected from a patient whose treatment included radiotherapy and nephrectomy. The receptors were gathered from a woman aged 60 to 75 with renal cell carcinoma.

V usage is TRBV2 and J usage is TRBJ1-3, with TRBD1 matching 7 bases. The CDR3 loop spans 17 amino acids. From germline, CDR1 is SNHLY and CDR2 FYNNEI. With 4 bases clipped from V and 0 bases from J, the junction kept 9 bases outside the gene matches. CDR3 sequence (DNA): TGTGCCAGCAGTGGCCCCCGACAGGGAATCTCTGGAAACACCATATATTTT. It encodes CASSGPRQGISGNTIYF.

This clone was seen only once. V gene TRBV28 combines with J gene TRBJ1-2; D is ambiguous. Germline V gives CDR1 MDHEN, CDR2 SYDVKM. Trimming stripped 1 base from V and 0 bases from J, with 6 bases between. There are 14 residues in the CDR3. CDR3 region: CASSLLAANYGYTF. The CDR3 region has the DNA TGTGCCAGCAGTTTATTGGCAGCTAACTATGGCTACACCTTC.

The chain uses TRBV4-2 and TRBJ2-7; D possibly corresponds to TRBD2 (6 bases). Trimming shortened V by 1 base and J by 4 bases, and 11 bases separated the two germline ends. CDR1 is LGHNA and CDR2 is YNFKEQ in the germline V gene. The CDR3 is 14 amino acids. In DNA, the CDR3 is TGTGCCAGCAGCCAAGGGAGGGAGCGGTACGAGCAGTACTTC. This codes for CASSQGRERYEQYF.

This chain connects TRBV14 to TRBJ2-3, with 11 nucleotides matching TRBD2. The CDR3 totals 15 residues. V shed 5 bases and J 3 bases; nucleotides not matched to a gene: 4. Looked up from germline, CDR1 is SGHDN and CDR2 is FVKESK. The CDR3 coding sequence is TGTGCCAGCAGCGGGGGACTAGCGGAGACAGATACGCAGTATTTT. Amino acid sequence: CASSGGLAETDTQYF.

This chain uses TRBV19 with TRBJ1-5; D not resolved. The V gene lost 9 bases and the J gene lost 4 bases, with 16 bases spanning the gap. This CDR3 contains 14 residues. The germline CDR1 and CDR2 sequences are LNHDA and SQIVND (reference sequence). The CDR3 DNA reads TGTGCCAGCAAAGACTCCTTGGGAAATCAGCCCCAGCATTTT. The encoded protein is CASKDSLGNQPQHF.

The V call is TRBV5-1, the J call TRBJ2-3; tentative D call: TRBD2 (6 bases). Germline CDR1 SGHRS, CDR2 YFSETQ. V lost 0 bases to trimming and J lost 6 bases, with 17 bases between them. The CDR3 spans 16 residues. In DNA, the CDR3 is TGCGCCAGCAGCTTGGCTGGCGCGGGGAGGTCGGATACGCAGTATTTT. It yields the protein CASSLAGAGRSDTQYF.

This clone has just a few counts. The chain combines TRBV5-4 with TRBJ1-2, with D perhaps matching TRBD1 (5 bases). CDR1 SGHNT and CDR2 YYREEE come from the germline V gene (reference sequence). The V and J ends lost 0 bases and 8 bases respectively, with 20 bases between them. The CDR3 sequence is 16 residues long. CDR3 DNA: TGTGCCAGCAGCTTGGGGGACCGGAGGGATTCGGAGGGCTACACCTTC. Amino acid sequence: CASSLGDRRDSEGYTF. Together with reference TRBV5-4 and TRBJ1-2, the CDR3 gives the full variable domain: ETGVTQSPTHLIKTRGQQVTLRCSSQSGHNTVSWYQQALGQGPQFIFQYYREEENGRGNFPPRFSGLQFPNYSSELNVNALELDDSALYLCASSLGDRRDSEGYTFGSGTRLTVV.

The chain employs TRBV11-2 and TRBJ1-5; D gene uncertain. This CDR3 has 15 residues. The V and J ends lost 3 bases and 1 base respectively, with 10 bases between them. Germline V gene sequence: CDR1 SGHAT, CDR2 FQNNGV. The CDR3 DNA reads as TGTGCCAGCAGCTTGGGAGTCGGAAGCAATCAGCCCCAGCATTTT. It codes for CASSLGVGSNQPQHF.

The chain is built from TRBV5-1 and TRBJ2-4, with unresolved D. CDR1 and CDR2 (germline): SGHRS, YFSETQ. V was clipped by 3 bases and J by 0 bases, with 13 bases between them. This CDR3 has 16 amino acids. The CDR3 DNA follows: TGCGCCAGCAGCTCGCAAGGCCCGCTAGCCAAAAACATTCAGTACTTC. It yields the protein CASSSQGPLAKNIQYF.

V usage is TRBV12-5 and J usage is TRBJ2-5, with a possible D match to TRBD1 (6 bases). Germline V gives CDR1 LGHNT, CDR2 FRNRAP. Trimming removed 7 bases from V and 4 bases from J, with 13 bases in between. There are 13 residues in the CDR3. CDR3 sequence reads: CASALGARETQYF. CDR3 coding DNA: TGTGCTAGTGCATTGGGGGCGCGAGAGACCCAGTACTTC.

The chain carries TRBV9 and TRBJ1-1, with TRBD1 identical over 8 bases. The CDR3 loop spans 15 amino acids. The trim removed 1 base at V and 1 base at J, leaving 3 bases unmatched. Per the germline V gene, CDR1 is SGDLS and CDR2 is YYNGEE. The CDR3 loop is CASSVLGTGNTEAFF. In DNA, the CDR3 is TGTGCCAGCAGCGTACTTGGGACAGGGAACACTGAAGCTTTCTTT.

The chain has TRBV28 and TRBJ2-7, with D possibly TRBD1 on 6 matching bases. The CDR3 is made up of 15 amino acids. The V end was cut by 6 bases, the J end by 0 bases, with 15 bases between. Germline V gives CDR1 MDHEN, CDR2 SYDVKM. This chain's CDR3 is CASSRTTGLSYEQYF. Here the CDR3 DNA reads TGTGCCAGCAGCCGAACGACAGGACTCTCCTACGAGCAGTACTTC.

V is TRBV4-1 and J is TRBJ2-1; TRBD2 aligns across 10 bases. The trim removed 0 bases at V and 7 bases at J, leaving 15 bases unmatched. The CDR3 spans 19 residues. Germline CDR1 MGHRA, CDR2 YSYEKL. DNA for the CDR3: TGCGCCAGCAGCCAAGATGGAGCTAGCGGGGGTCCCGGCGGGAATGAGCAGTTCTTC. Protein product: CASSQDGASGGPGGNEQFF.

This rearrangement joins TRBV27 to TRBJ1-2, with TRBD1 as a possible D gene (5 bases). The V gene's germline CDR1 is MNHEY and CDR2 SMNVEV (reference sequence). The length of the CDR3 is 14 residues. Deletions cut 2 bases from V and 5 bases from J, with 12 bases between. In nucleotides, the CDR3 is TGTGCCAGCAGTTTAATCGGGACCGCTTATGGCTACACCTTC. Its translation is CASSLIGTAYGYTF.

The chain uses TRBV2 and TRBJ2-1; unclear D gene. Trimming removed 7 bases from V and 9 bases from J, with 13 bases in between. CDR1 and CDR2 from the germline V gene are SNHLY and FYNNEI. The CDR3 length is 12 residues. CDR3 nucleotides: TGTGCCAGCAATAAAATCCTCCTTGAGCAGTTCTTC. Translated: CASNKILLEQFF. Combining the CDR3 with reference TRBV2 and TRBJ2-1 gives the whole variable domain EPEVTQTPSHQVTQMGQEVILRCVPISNHLYFYWYRQILGQKVEFLVSFYNNEISEKSEIFDDQFSVERPDGSNFTLKIRSTKLEDSAMYFCASNKILLEQFFGPGTRLTVL.

The J gene is TRBJ2-7, the V gene TRBV6-1; no clear D gene. V lost 6 bases and J lost 0, with 12 bases in between. The CDR3 runs to 14 residues. CDR1 MNHNS and CDR2 SASEGT come from the germline V gene. The CDR3 DNA reads as TGTGCCAGCAGAAAGGAATACTACTCCTACGAGCAGTACTTC. This translates into CASRKEYYSYEQYF.

This rearrangement joins TRBV7-8 to TRBJ1-5; possible D gene TRBD1, 5 bases. The CDR3 covers 15 residues. CDR1 and CDR2 (germline): SGHVS, FQNEAQ. V shed 3 bases and J shed 5 bases, with 14 bases lying between them. CDR3 nucleotides: TGTGCCAGCAGCTTCGCAGGGACCTATGATCAGCCCCAGCATTTT. It is translated as CASSFAGTYDQPQHF.

The chain's CDR3 is CASSPISAGNTIYF. The CDR3, as DNA: TGTGCCAGCAGTCCAATCTCTGCTGGAAACACCATATATTTT. The V gene is TRBV28, the J gene TRBJ1-3; D gene ambiguous. Looked up from germline, CDR1 is MDHEN and CDR2 is SYDVKM. This CDR3 is built from 14 residues. Trimming shortened V by 5 bases and J by 2 bases, and 10 bases separated the two germline ends.

In this sample, this clone turned up a few times. The chain is built from TRBV30 and TRBJ1-2, with D possibly matching TRBD1 (5 bases). V was clipped by 2 bases and J by 3 bases, with 10 bases between them. The CDR3 sequence is 13 residues long. Germline V gives CDR1 GTSNPN, CDR2 SVGIG (reference sequence). The CDR3 protein is CAWSRQLDYGYTF. In DNA, the CDR3 is TGTGCCTGGAGTCGACAGCTTGACTATGGCTACACCTTC.

The chain uses TRBV27 and TRBJ2-7, with TRBD1 identical over 8 bases. The CDR3 sequence is 16 residues long. Trimming removed 6 bases from V and 1 base from J; junction bases left unmatched: 11. Germline-derived CDR1 and CDR2 are MNHEY and SMNVEV (reference sequence). The CDR3 sequence: CASRPQLGQGSYEQYF. The CDR3 bases are TGTGCCAGCAGGCCACAACTTGGACAGGGTTCCTACGAGCAGTACTTC.

The V call is TRBV7-9, the J call TRBJ2-6; tentative D call: TRBD1 (5 bases). V lost 1 base, J lost 0 bases, and 7 bases lay in between. The CDR3 consists of 16 residues. The V gene's germline CDR1 is SEHNR and CDR2 FQNEAQ (reference sequence). The CDR3 sequence: CASSLEGRSGANVLTF. The CDR3 region has the DNA TGTGCCAGCAGCTTAGAGGGGCGCTCTGGGGCCAACGTCCTGACTTTC.

The CDR3 spells CASKLGVDQPQHF. CDR3 in DNA: TGTGCCAGCAAACTGGGAGTGGATCAGCCCCAGCATTTT. The chain uses TRBV28 and TRBJ1-5; D unresolved. CDR3 length: 13 residues. V was shortened by 7 bases and J by 5 bases, with 12 bases between the two germline ends. The germline V gene has CDR1 MDHEN and CDR2 SYDVKM.

The chain carries TRBV7-3 and TRBJ2-5; 7 bases are shared with TRBD1. From germline, CDR1 is SGHTA and CDR2 FQGTGA. The CDR3 has 14 amino acids. V shed 5 bases and J 1 base; nucleotides not matched to a gene: 4. The CDR3 spells CASSPRDSQETQYF. CDR3 in DNA: TGTGCCAGCAGCCCCCGGGACAGCCAAGAGACCCAGTACTTC.

The V gene is TRBV18, the J gene TRBJ1-2; D is possibly TRBD1 (6 bases). CDR3 length equals 14 residues. The germline V gene encodes CDR1 KGHSH and CDR2 LQKENI. Trimming left V 1 base short and J 4 bases short, with 10 bases between. The CDR3 coding sequence is TGTGCCAGCTCACCACTTGGACAGTTCTATGGCTACACCTTC. Translation: CASSPLGQFYGYTF.

This CDR3 reads CASSAENYGYTF. The CDR3 coding sequence is TGCGCCAGCAGCGCTGAAAACTATGGCTACACCTTC. This chain links TRBV5-1 with TRBJ1-2; D gene unclear. The germline CDR1 and CDR2 sequences are SGHRS and YFSETQ. CDR3 length: 12 amino acids. V shed 4 bases and J shed 2 bases, with 6 bases lying between them.

V and J are TRBV30 and TRBJ1-2; 10 nucleotides agree with TRBD1. The CDR3 is 14 amino acids. Germline V gene sequence: CDR1 GTSNPN, CDR2 SVGIG (reference sequence). After removal of 6 bases from V and 10 bases from J, the junction contained 14 bases not matched to a gene. CDR3 sequence (DNA): TGTGCCTGCACCAACTCCGGGACAGGGGCGTTCTACACCTTC. Protein: CACTNSGTGAFYTF.

This chain links TRBV19 with TRBJ1-2; perhaps TRBD1 as D (6 bases). V was clipped by 6 bases and J by 8 bases, with 19 bases between them. Germline CDR1 is LNHDA and CDR2 is SQIVND (reference sequence). The length of the CDR3 is 14 residues. CDR3 protein: CASRKSGAPSGYTF. CDR3 bases: TGTGCCAGTAGGAAGTCGGGGGCCCCTAGCGGCTACACCTTC.

This clone was recorded once. The V call is TRBV6-6, the J call TRBJ1-3; D not certain. CDR1 and CDR2 (germline): MNHNY, SVGAGI (reference sequence). V lost 4 bases and J 4 bases, leaving 14 bases between the germline ends. CDR3 length: 15 amino acids. CDR3: CASSSPPSGGNTIYF. CDR3 DNA sequence: TGTGCCAGCAGTTCCCCCCCCAGTGGCGGAAACACCATATATTTT.

This clone was seen more than once but under ten times. The chain is built from TRBV10-1 and TRBJ1-2, with D unclear. Germline V gives CDR1 WNHNN, CDR2 SYGVQD (reference sequence). The CDR3 spans 13 residues. Trimming took 2 bases from V and 0 from J, leaving 4 bases between them. The DNA for the CDR3 is TGCGCCAGCAGTGAGGGGACTAACTATGGCTACACCTTC. Its protein is CASSEGTNYGYTF.